This T cell receptor (beta chain) was recorded in a study of a mutant IDH1 vaccine in newly diagnosed glioma. Turning to the study itself: Vaccine dosing followed radiotherapy by 4-6 weeks, or accompanied temozolomide cycles. The therapy given earlier, which was standard therapy, consisted of radiotherapy, temozolomide, or both, and most of the patients received both. Findings and limits, study-wide: Altogether, about 93% of patients exhibited vaccine-induced immune responses.

Time point given: week 11, during vaccination. Topical imiquimod accompanied each vaccine dose, which consisted of 300 ug of mutant IDH1 20-mer peptide. In regard to this clone: Its matching antigen is unknown.

This table comes from immunoSEQ multiplex PCR, and its TCRdb copy is limited to in-frame clones, with some not included. The repertoire consists of over 55,000 clones, with about 84% occurring once and the leading ten covering 3% to 4%. The CDR3 is made up of 14 amino acids. Per the germline V gene, CDR1 is SNHLY and CDR2 is FYNNEI. J lost 5 bases, V lost 6 bases, and 7 bases had no gene match. The V call is TRBV2, the J call TRBJ1-1; 9 positions agree with TRBD1. This receptor was taken from a man between 25 and 39 years old with glioma. The specimen was PBMCs, collected from a glioma patient whose treatment included an IDH1 peptide vaccine. The CDR3 DNA reads as TGTGCCAGCAGGGGTACAGGGGGCGGAACTGAAGCTTTCTTT. Residues: CASRGTGGGTEAFF.